These 29 T cell receptor beta chains were all obtained from the same sample, sequenced in a study of high-grade serous ovarian cancer treatment subgroups. Tumor samples were taken before definitive surgery or chemotherapy. Sequencing was performed with immunoSEQ multiplex PCR; in TCRdb, only in-frame clones are kept and a portion is missing. The sample gives just over 35,000 clones, about four fifths of which show up once; about 3.3% is in the top ten. Sequenced: tumor tissue. These receptors all come from a human donor with high-grade serous ovarian cancer.

This clone was recorded once. The chain couples TRBV5-1 to TRBJ1-4; perhaps TRBD1 as D (5 bases). The CDR3 extends over 14 amino acids. V lost 4 bases to trimming and J lost 5 bases, with 12 bases between them. The germline CDR1 and CDR2 sequences are SGHRS and YFSETQ. Here the CDR3 reads CASSTRGENEKLFF. The CDR3 nucleotides are TGCGCCAGCAGCACCCGAGGGGAAAATGAAAAACTGTTTTTT.

The chain carries TRBV5-1 and TRBJ1-1; tentative D call: TRBD1 (5 bases). CDR1 is SGHRS, CDR2 YFSETQ, per germline. Trimming cost V 2 bases and J 5 bases, with 13 bases left between them. The CDR3 loop spans 14 amino acids. CDR3 sequence: CASSFQGGETEAFF. The CDR3 DNA follows: TGCGCCAGCAGCTTTCAGGGTGGGGAAACTGAAGCTTTCTTT.

The chain combines TRBV28 with TRBJ2-3; D uncertain. Germline assignment: CDR1 MDHEN and CDR2 SYDVKM. Trimming removed 6 bases from V and 5 bases from J, with 21 bases in between. The CDR3 spans 16 residues. This CDR3 is CASRSPPGISGDTQYF. CDR3 nucleotide sequence: TGTGCCAGCAGGTCCCCCCCAGGCATTTCCGGAGATACGCAGTATTTT.

The rearrangement uses TRBV4-1 and TRBJ1-6; D gene ambiguous. The germline V gene encodes CDR1 MGHRA and CDR2 YSYEKL. Trimming cost V 1 base and J 7 bases, with 8 bases left between them. The CDR3 is made up of 14 amino acids. In DNA form, the CDR3 reads TGCGCCAGCAGCCAAGGCGAAGGGAATTCACCCCTCCACTTT. Translating gives CASSQGEGNSPLHF.

V gene TRBV18 combines with J gene TRBJ1-3; TRBD1 is a possible D gene (5 bases). The CDR3 covers 15 residues. Trimming took 3 bases from V and 5 from J, leaving 14 bases between them. The germline gives CDR1 KGHSH, CDR2 LQKENI. CDR3 region: CASSPPGPNRNTIYF. The CDR3 DNA reads as TGTGCCAGCTCACCCCCGGGACCCAACCGAAACACCATATATTTT.

The rearrangement joins TRBV11-1 to TRBJ2-3; 11 nucleotides agree with TRBD2. This CDR3 contains 16 residues. With V trimmed by 5 bases and J by 7 bases, 11 bases remained unmatched. Germline values: CDR1 SGHAT, CDR2 FQDESV (reference sequence). In DNA, the CDR3 is TGTGCCAGCAGCCGTTGGCTAGCGGGAGGCCCGAATACGCAGTATTTT. Protein: CASSRWLAGGPNTQYF.

The gene calls are TRBV10-3 and TRBJ2-7; 7 bases agree with TRBD2. With 10 bases clipped from V and 2 bases from J, the junction kept 20 bases outside the gene matches. CDR3 length equals 17 residues. Germline assignment: CDR1 ENHRY and CDR2 SYGVKD. The CDR3 is CATTSRAPSGSPYEQYF. CDR3 nucleotide sequence: TGTGCCACCACCTCCAGGGCACCTAGCGGTTCTCCCTACGAGCAGTACTTC.

The chain couples TRBV6-5 to TRBJ2-3, with D unresolved. The CDR3 is 13 residues long. V was clipped by 10 bases and J by 0 bases, with 11 bases between them. Germline CDR1 and CDR2: MNHEY and SVGAGI. The CDR3 sequence is CATLLVSTDTQYF. DNA of the CDR3: TGTGCCACCCTTTTGGTGAGCACAGATACGCAGTATTTT.

The rearrangement uses TRBV5-1 and TRBJ2-7, with D unresolved. V was cut by 0 bases and J by 2 bases, with 6 bases left in between. The CDR3 is made up of 13 amino acids. Germline V lookup: CDR1 SGHRS, CDR2 YFSETQ. The CDR3 DNA follows: TGCGCCAGCAGCTTGGGTTCTACCTACGAGCAGTACTTC. Amino acids: CASSLGSTYEQYF.

This clone was seen once. The CDR3 nucleotides are TGTGCCAGCAGCTTAGAGGCAGGCGTTCCATCTGGAAACACCATATATTTT. Translating gives CASSLEAGVPSGNTIYF. The chain uses TRBV7-6 and TRBJ1-3; D is unresolved. Germline assignment: CDR1 SGHVS and CDR2 FNYEAQ. The CDR3 length is 17 residues. V was clipped by 1 base and J by 1 base, with 14 bases between them.

The CDR3 reads CASSPNWSSYEQYF. DNA of the CDR3: TGTGCCAGCAGCCCCAACTGGAGCTCCTACGAGCAGTACTTC. The rearrangement links TRBV11-2 to TRBJ2-7; unclear D gene. V dropped 5 bases and J dropped 0 bases, with 11 bases sitting between them. The CDR3 extends over 14 amino acids. Germline CDR1 reads SGHAT; CDR2 reads FQNNGV. The full variable domain, in which reference TRBV11-2 and TRBJ2-7 provide the parts outside the CDR3, is EAGVAQSPRYKIIEKRQSVAFWCNPISGHATLYWYQQILGQGPKLLIQFQNNGVVDDSQLPKDRFSAERLKGVDSTLKIQPAKLEDSAVYLCASSPNWSSYEQYFGPGTRLTVT.

This chain uses TRBV1 with TRBJ1-1. TRBV1 is marked as a pseudogene. The CDR3 is 15 residues long. In DNA, the CDR3 is TGCACCAGCAGCCGAAAAAAAGGGAGGGACACTGAAGCTTTCTTT. This gives the protein CTSSRKKGRDTEAFF.

The rearrangement joins TRBV18 to TRBJ1-1, with D possibly TRBD1 on 5 matching bases. V was cut by 2 bases and J by 11 bases, with 12 bases left in between. The CDR3 runs 12 residues. The germline V gene has CDR1 KGHSH and CDR2 LQKENI. CDR3 in amino acids: CASSPVRDGAFF. The CDR3 coding sequence is TGTGCCAGCTCACCAGTCAGGGACGGGGCTTTCTTT.

This sequence joins TRBV7-3 and TRBJ2-2; D possibly corresponds to TRBD1 (5 bases). Trimming removed 1 base at V and 5 bases at J, with 14 bases between. Germline V gene lookup returns CDR1 SGHTA and CDR2 FQGTGA. The CDR3 length is 16 residues. The CDR3 region is CASSLRDGARTGELFF. The CDR3 nucleotides are TGTGCCAGCAGCTTAAGGGATGGGGCGAGGACCGGGGAGCTGTTTTTT.

The rearrangement joins TRBV7-9 to TRBJ2-1; D is undetermined. Germline V lookup: CDR1 SEHNR, CDR2 FQNEAQ (reference sequence). CDR3 length: 14 residues. With 4 bases removed from V and 0 bases from J, the gap between germline ends came to 7 bases. The CDR3 coding sequence is TGTGCCAGCAGCTCGCAGAGCTCCTACAATGAGCAGTTCTTC. It encodes CASSSQSSYNEQFF.

The rearrangement joins TRBV28 to TRBJ1-1, with D possibly being TRBD1 (6 bases). V shed 2 bases and J shed 5 bases, with 6 bases lying between them. Germline V gene sequence: CDR1 MDHEN, CDR2 SYDVKM. The CDR3 covers 12 residues. The CDR3 region is CASSLQGTEAFF. The DNA of the CDR3 is TGTGCCAGCAGTTTACAGGGGACTGAAGCTTTCTTT.

The chain joins TRBV6-5 to TRBJ1-5; D may be TRBD1 (5 bases). The V gene lost 7 bases and the J gene lost 4 bases, with 11 bases spanning the gap. CDR3 length: 13 amino acids. Germline V CDR1 and CDR2: MNHEY, SVGAGI. CDR3 in DNA: TGTGCCAGCACCCCCAGGGTAAATCAGCCCCAGCATTTT. It encodes CASTPRVNQPQHF.

The chain carries TRBV28 and TRBJ1-3; D ambiguous. V was cut by 8 bases and J by 3 bases, with 11 bases left in between. The V gene's germline CDR1 is MDHEN and CDR2 SYDVKM. The CDR3 spans 13 residues. CDR3 nucleotide sequence: TGTGCCAGCGGCACGGGAGGTGGAAACACCATATATTTT. Amino acid sequence: CASGTGGGNTIYF.

The CDR3 DNA reads TGCGCCAGCAGCTTGGCTTCGGACGCCGGGGAGCTGTTTTTT. Translating it yields CASSLASDAGELFF. The chain couples TRBV5-1 to TRBJ2-2; D unclear. Germline CDR1 and CDR2: SGHRS and YFSETQ. This CDR3 is 14 amino acids long. With 0 bases removed from V and 6 bases from J, the gap between germline ends came to 9 bases. Supplemented by reference TRBV5-1 and TRBJ2-2, the full variable domain reads KAGVTQTPRYLIKTRGQQVTLSCSPISGHRSVSWYQQTPGQGLQFLFEYFSETQRNKGNFPGRFSGRQFSNSRSEMNVSTLELGDSALYLCASSLASDAGELFFGEGSRLTVL.

J is TRBJ1-5 and V is TRBV19; 7 positions match TRBD1. The CDR3 totals 15 residues. Losses at the gene ends were 4 bases for V and 3 bases for J; bases not matched to a gene: 6. Germline V gene lookup returns CDR1 LNHDA and CDR2 SQIVND (reference sequence). The CDR3 reads CASSSQGVDNQPQHF. Here the CDR3 DNA reads TGTGCCAGTAGTAGCCAGGGGGTTGACAATCAGCCCCAGCATTTT.

The rearrangement links TRBV19 to TRBJ1-5, with D possibly being TRBD1 (5 bases). V lost 6 bases and J 3 bases, leaving 12 bases between the germline ends. The length of the CDR3 is 14 residues. Germline CDR1 is LNHDA and CDR2 is SQIVND (reference sequence). The CDR3 nucleotides are TGTGCCAGTAGGGGGACGGCAAACAATCAGCCCCAGCATTTT. This translates into CASRGTANNQPQHF.

This clone was picked up a small number of times. The chain joins TRBV12-5 to TRBJ2-1; 7 bases fit TRBD2. The junction had 6 bases not matched to a gene; V was cut back by 6 bases and J by 4 bases. The CDR3 runs to 14 residues. CDR1 is LGHNT and CDR2 is FRNRAP in the germline V gene. CDR3 amino acids: CASGTGEGYNEQFF. The DNA of the CDR3 is TGTGCTAGTGGAACGGGGGAGGGATACAATGAGCAGTTCTTC.

J is TRBJ1-3 and V is TRBV30; D is perhaps TRBD1 (6 bases). The CDR3 runs to 14 residues. The germline V gene encodes CDR1 GTSNPN and CDR2 SVGIG (reference sequence). V lost 2 bases to trimming and J lost 7 bases, with 15 bases between them. This chain's CDR3 is CAWSRASGVNTIYF. The CDR3 region has the DNA TGTGCCTGGAGTCGAGCGTCAGGGGTGAACACCATATATTTT.

The V and J genes are TRBV2 and TRBJ1-2; the match to TRBD1 covers 7 bases. This CDR3 region has 15 residues. The V gene's germline CDR1 is SNHLY and CDR2 FYNNEI. V trimming: 4 bases; J trimming: 8 bases; junction bases outside the gene matches: 13. This CDR3 is CASSVRSGGAKGYTF. The CDR3 DNA sequence: TGTGCCAGCAGTGTGAGGTCAGGGGGAGCTAAGGGCTACACCTTC. The full variable domain, its missing parts supplied by reference TRBV2 and TRBJ1-2, is EPEVTQTPSHQVTQMGQEVILRCVPISNHLYFYWYRQILGQKVEFLVSFYNNEISEKSEIFDDQFSVERPDGSNFTLKIRSTKLEDSAMYFCASSVRSGGAKGYTFGSGTRLTVV.

The chain recombines TRBV11-2 with TRBJ2-2; D gene unclear. CDR1 SGHAT and CDR2 FQNNGV come from the germline V gene. This CDR3 is 15 amino acids long. V lost 1 base, J lost 5 bases, and 11 bases lay in between. The chain's CDR3 is CASSLARRPTGELFF. The CDR3 region has the DNA TGTGCCAGCAGCTTAGCCAGACGACCTACCGGGGAGCTGTTTTTT. Full variable domain (rest looked up from reference TRBV11-2 and TRBJ2-2): EAGVAQSPRYKIIEKRQSVAFWCNPISGHATLYWYQQILGQGPKLLIQFQNNGVVDDSQLPKDRFSAERLKGVDSTLKIQPAKLEDSAVYLCASSLARRPTGELFFGEGSRLTVL.

The chain recombines TRBV28 with TRBJ1-1; no firm D call. CDR3 length: 16 amino acids. In germline, CDR1 is MDHEN, CDR2 SYDVKM. V was trimmed by 3 bases and J by 0 bases, leaving 14 bases between them. The CDR3 nucleotides are TGTGCCAGCAGTTTGGGCCTTACCAAGCTGAACACTGAAGCTTTCTTT. It yields the protein CASSLGLTKLNTEAFF.

The chain has TRBV12-5 and TRBJ1-1; no clear D. Germline CDR1 reads LGHNT; CDR2 reads FRNRAP. V lost 3 bases and J lost 3, with 14 bases in between. This CDR3 comprises 15 residues. This CDR3 reads CASGFRPDKDTEAFF. The CDR3 DNA reads TGTGCTAGTGGTTTCCGTCCAGACAAAGACACTGAAGCTTTCTTT.

This clone came up once. This rearrangement joins TRBV4-3 to TRBJ1-3; D may be TRBD1 (5 bases). The CDR3 is 12 residues long. CDR1 LGHNA and CDR2 YSLEER come from the germline V gene. Deletions cut 0 bases from V and 10 bases from J, with 7 bases between. The CDR3 spells CASSQDRATIYF. The CDR3 nucleotides are TGCGCCAGCAGCCAAGACAGGGCAACCATATATTTT.

This clone was counted once. The chain carries TRBV2 and TRBJ1-5; 10 nucleotides align to TRBD1. Germline V gene lookup returns CDR1 SNHLY and CDR2 FYNNEI. The length of the CDR3 is 15 residues. Trimming took 8 bases from V and 0 from J; bases not matched to a gene: 4. The CDR3 nucleotides read TGTGCCAGCGGGGGGACAGGGGCTAGCAATCAGCCCCAGCATTTT. Translation gives CASGGTGASNQPQHF.